What follows are 10 T cell receptor beta chains derived from one specimen sequenced in a study of technical replicates of blood from a handful of donors. Measured with immunoSEQ multiplex PCR; TCRdb has only the in-frame clones, and not every one. Of some 49,000 clones listed, roughly nine tenths are singletons. Sample: PBMCs. These receptor sequences come from a human donor in good health. Some clones in this sample may be carry-over from other donors' samples.

V gene TRBV7-9 combines with J gene TRBJ2-5; 7 bases agree with TRBD2. The J segment lost 4 bases and the V segment lost 4 bases, leaving 6 bases of the junction unmatched. The CDR3 has 14 amino acids. Germline CDR1 SEHNR, CDR2 FQNEAQ (reference sequence). The CDR3 reads CASSYSSGPETQYF. The CDR3 nucleotides are TGTGCCAGCAGCTACTCTAGCGGTCCAGAGACCCAGTACTTC. The full variable domain, with the rest looked up from reference TRBV7-9 and TRBJ2-5, is DTGVSQNPRHKITKRGQNVTFRCDPISEHNRLYWYRQTLGQGPEFLTYFQNEAQLEKSRLLSDRFSAERPKGSFSTLEIQRTEQGDSAMYLCASSYSSGPETQYFGPGTRLLVL.

The chain is built from TRBV5-1 and TRBJ2-7; the D gene is possibly TRBD1 (5 bases). The CDR3 sequence is 14 residues long. Germline CDR1 and CDR2: SGHRS and YFSETQ. Trimming removed 0 bases from V and 3 bases from J, with 10 bases in between. The CDR3 bases are TGCGCCAGCAGCTTGGTCAGTCAGGGCTACGAGCAGTACTTC. Translated: CASSLVSQGYEQYF.

The J gene is TRBJ1-1, the V gene TRBV5-1; 10 bases are a match to TRBD1. The CDR3 runs 18 residues. The V gene's germline CDR1 is SGHRS and CDR2 YFSETQ. Losses at the gene ends were 5 bases for V and 3 bases for J; bases not matched to a gene: 16. CDR3 coding DNA: TGCGCCAGCAGACTCGCGCCGGGACAGGGGATTGGGGACACTGAAGCTTTCTTT. This translates into CASRLAPGQGIGDTEAFF.

The V and J genes are TRBV4-2 and TRBJ1-3, with 8 bases identical to TRBD1. V lost 4 bases to trimming and J lost 4 bases; unmatched junction nucleotides: 6. This CDR3 comprises 15 residues. CDR1 is LGHNA and CDR2 is YNFKEQ in the germline V gene. The CDR3 nucleotides are TGTGCCAGCAGCCGAGAGACAGGGGCAGGAAACACCATATATTTT. Residues: CASSRETGAGNTIYF.

The chain uses TRBV7-2 and TRBJ2-7; D ambiguous. The germline V gene encodes CDR1 SGHTA and CDR2 FQGNSA. CDR3 length equals 14 residues. Trimming stripped 2 bases from V and 6 bases from J, with 14 bases between. The CDR3 loop reads CASSLFNTPGEQYF. CDR3 in DNA: TGTGCCAGCAGCTTATTCAATACTCCCGGCGAGCAGTACTTC.

Notes on this clone: A junction boundary mismatches the germline segment, possibly from a read error. V usage is TRBV5-6 and J usage is TRBJ1-4; 7 nucleotides align to TRBD1. The CDR3 totals 14 residues. Germline V gives CDR1 SGHDT, CDR2 YYEEEE. The CDR3 DNA sequence: TGTGCCAGCAGCTCTGCCGGGACAGCTTTTAATTCGGGTTTT. It yields the protein CASSSAGTAFNSGF.

The CDR3 loop is CASSQVVGRGFNTGELFF. The CDR3 nucleotides are TGCGCCAGCAGCCAAGTCGTAGGGAGGGGATTTAACACCGGGGAGCTGTTTTTT. This chain joins TRBV4-3 and TRBJ2-2; 7 nucleotides agree with TRBD2. Germline trimming cut 1 base from V and 2 bases from J; bases unmatched to any gene: 10. CDR1 is LGHNA, CDR2 YSLEER, per germline. The CDR3 loop spans 18 amino acids.

The genes are TRBV7-8 and TRBJ2-7; D is possibly TRBD1 (5 bases). Trimming removed 8 bases at V and 7 bases at J, with 18 bases between. This CDR3 region has 13 residues. Looked up from germline, CDR1 is SGHVS and CDR2 is FQNEAQ. For the CDR3, the DNA is TGTGCCAGCGGCCAAGGGGTAGTTGGGGAGCAGTACTTC. It codes for CASGQGVVGEQYF.

The J gene is TRBJ1-2, the V gene TRBV5-5, with 8 bases fitting TRBD1. Germline V gene data show CDR1 as SGHKS and CDR2 as YYEKEE (reference sequence). V gave up 4 bases and J gave up 8 bases; unmatched junction bases: 10. The CDR3 is 14 amino acids. The CDR3 protein is CASSGDRGLRGYTF. Written as DNA, the CDR3 is TGTGCCAGCAGCGGAGACAGGGGTTTGCGGGGCTACACCTTC.

There are a few counts of this clone. The chain combines TRBV7-6 with TRBJ2-3; no definite D call. CDR3 size: 11 residues. Germline loops: CDR1 SGHVS, CDR2 FNYEAQ. Trimming took 5 bases from V and 3 from J, leaving 3 bases between them. The CDR3 here is CASSLTDTQYF. The CDR3 DNA sequence: TGTGCCAGCAGCCTGACAGATACGCAGTATTTT. Based on the CDR3 plus reference TRBV7-6 and TRBJ2-3, the full variable domain is GAGVSQSPRYKVTKRGQDVALRCDPISGHVSLYWYRQALGQGPEFLTYFNYEAQQDKSGLPNDRFSAERPEGSISTLTIQRTEQRDSAMYRCASSLTDTQYFGPGTRLTVL.